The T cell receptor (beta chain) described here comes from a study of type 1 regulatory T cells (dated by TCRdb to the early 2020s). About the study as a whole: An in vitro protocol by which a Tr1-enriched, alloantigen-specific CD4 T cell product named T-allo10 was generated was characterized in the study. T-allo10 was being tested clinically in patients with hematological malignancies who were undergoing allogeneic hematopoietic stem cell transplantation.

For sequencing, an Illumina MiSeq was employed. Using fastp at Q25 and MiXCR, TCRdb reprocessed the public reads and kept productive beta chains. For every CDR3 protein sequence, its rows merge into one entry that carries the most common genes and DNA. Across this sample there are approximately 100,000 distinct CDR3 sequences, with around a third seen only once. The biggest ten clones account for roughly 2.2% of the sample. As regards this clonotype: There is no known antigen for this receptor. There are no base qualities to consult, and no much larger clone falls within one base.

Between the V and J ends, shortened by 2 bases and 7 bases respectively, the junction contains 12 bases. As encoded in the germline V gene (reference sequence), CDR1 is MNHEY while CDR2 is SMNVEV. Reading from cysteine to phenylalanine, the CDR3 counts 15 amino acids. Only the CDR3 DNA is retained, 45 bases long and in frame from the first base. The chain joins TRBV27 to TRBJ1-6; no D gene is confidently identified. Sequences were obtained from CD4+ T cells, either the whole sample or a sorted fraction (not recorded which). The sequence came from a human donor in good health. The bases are TGTGCCAGCAGTTTACCCCGGCCTTCCAATTCACCCCTCCACTTT. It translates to CASSLPRPSNSPLHF.